Listed below are T cell receptor beta chains from one sample, sequenced in a study of regulatory T cells in long-lasting Graves disease. One entry per CDR3 protein, called by TCRdb with MiXCR from the multiplex PCR reads. Here the sample spans roughly 220,000 distinct CDR3 sequences, approximately 20% being singletons. The material sequenced was peripheral blood mononuclear cells (PBMCs), taken at new diagnosis, from a patient treated with antithyroid drugs. Receptors originate from a female donor with Graves disease. Each CDR3 is given with its conserved first and last residue. Fields, in order: CDR3 DNA, CDR3 protein, J gene, D gene, clone size, CDR3 length, V gene. D genes are given only for firm matches. Size is omitted from some rows. Given values are once, few, many or a class for expanded clones.

TGTGCCAGCAGTTTAGCGGACAGGGGCGTGACTGAAGCTTTCTTT	CASSLADRGVTEAFF	TRBJ1-1	TRBD1	many	15	TRBV12-3/TRBV12-4
TGCAGTGCTGGGAGGGCCCCCCGCCACGAGCAGTACTTC	CSAGRAPRHEQYF	TRBJ2-7	TRBD2	-	13	TRBV20-1
TGTGCCAGCAGCAGGGGACTCCCCTACGAGCAGTACTTC	CASSRGLPYEQYF	TRBJ2-7	-	many	13	TRBV9
TGCGCCAGCGTGGCCTCATCCCCGTCACATGGCTACACCTTC	CASVASSPSHGYTF	TRBJ1-2	-	few	14	TRBV10-2
TGTGCCAGCCTGGACAGGGTAAATGAAAAACTGTTTTTT	CASLDRVNEKLFF	TRBJ1-4	TRBD1	many	13	TRBV12-3/TRBV12-4
TGTGCCAGCAGCTTAGGGCCGGGACAGGGATATGGCTACACCTTC	CASSLGPGQGYGYTF	TRBJ1-2	TRBD1	-	15	TRBV7-2
TGCGCCAGCAGCCAACCTAGCGGGGGCAATGAGCAGTTCTTC	CASSQPSGGNEQFF	TRBJ2-1	TRBD2	many	14	TRBV5-1
TGTGCCAGCTCACGGGGGAACGGGGAGCTGTTTTTT	CASSRGNGELFF	TRBJ2-2	-	many	12	TRBV18
TGTGCCAGCAGCTTAGTAGAGGCCCAGTACTTC	CASSLVEAQYF	TRBJ2-5	-	-	11	TRBV11-2
TGCAGTGCTCCCGACGGTTACACTGAAGCTTTCTTT	CSAPDGYTEAFF	TRBJ1-1	-	many	12	TRBV20-1